The 5 T cell receptor beta chains given below trace back to one sample, sequenced in a study of OX40 agonist ivuxolimab in advanced cancers. This table comes from immunoSEQ multiplex PCR, and its TCRdb copy is limited to in-frame clones, with some not included. The table records about 35,000 clones, nearly 85% of them present only once. The sequencing used CD4+ or CD8+ T cells sorted from blood, collected in a trial of the OX40 agonist ivuxolimab. These receptors came from an adult with an advanced solid tumor such as melanoma, head and neck, liver or kidney cancer.

Only one count was recorded for this clone. The chain carries TRBV29-1 and TRBJ2-5; 11 nucleotides match TRBD1. This CDR3 region has 15 residues. The germline V gene encodes CDR1 SQVTM and CDR2 ANQGSEA. V gave up 3 bases and J gave up 3 bases; unmatched junction bases: 6. CDR3 amino acids: CSVELPGQGEETQYF. CDR3 in DNA: TGCAGCGTTGAGCTTCCGGGACAGGGGGAAGAGACCCAGTACTTC.

This chain connects TRBV29-1 to TRBJ2-7; the match to TRBD1 covers 8 bases. The CDR3 totals 13 residues. CDR1 is SQVTM and CDR2 is ANQGSEA in the germline V gene. Losses at the gene ends were 6 bases for V and 0 bases for J; bases not matched to a gene: 4. Here the CDR3 reads CSVLTGVSYEQYF. In DNA form, the CDR3 reads TGCAGCGTGCTGACAGGGGTCTCCTACGAGCAGTACTTC.

Here the CDR3 reads CASSDTGLGHTEAFF. CDR3 coding DNA: TGTGCCAGCAGCGATACAGGGTTGGGACACACTGAAGCTTTCTTT. The V call is TRBV7-9, the J call TRBJ1-1; the D gene is possibly TRBD1 (6 bases). V was pared by 5 bases and J by 3 bases, with 16 bases between. The CDR3 runs to 15 residues. Germline V lookup: CDR1 SEHNR, CDR2 FQNEAQ (reference sequence). The full variable domain, with the rest looked up from reference TRBV7-9 and TRBJ1-1, is DTGVSQNPRHKITKRGQNVTFRCDPISEHNRLYWYRQTLGQGPEFLTYFQNEAQLEKSRLLSDRFSAERPKGSFSTLEIQRTEQGDSAMYLCASSDTGLGHTEAFFGQGTRLTVV.

The chain carries TRBV19 and TRBJ2-7; no firm D call. Germline CDR1 reads LNHDA; CDR2 reads SQIVND (reference sequence). The CDR3 consists of 13 residues. Trimming removed 4 bases at V and 6 bases at J, with 13 bases between. The CDR3 nucleotides are TGTGCCAGTAGTACGAAAGCCTCGGTCGAGCAGTACTTC. Protein: CASSTKASVEQYF.

With regard to this clone: Other DNA sequences from this sample encode an identical CDR3 as well. CDR3 sequence (DNA): TGTGCCAGCAGTTGGACTAGCGGGGGGGCCTCGGATACGCAGTATTTT. This gives the protein CASSWTSGGASDTQYF. The J gene is TRBJ2-3, the V gene TRBV9; TRBD2 matches 15 bases. V shed 5 bases, J shed 6 bases, and the junction held 7 bases outside the gene matches. The CDR3 has 16 amino acids. Per germline, CDR1 SGDLS and CDR2 YYNGEE.